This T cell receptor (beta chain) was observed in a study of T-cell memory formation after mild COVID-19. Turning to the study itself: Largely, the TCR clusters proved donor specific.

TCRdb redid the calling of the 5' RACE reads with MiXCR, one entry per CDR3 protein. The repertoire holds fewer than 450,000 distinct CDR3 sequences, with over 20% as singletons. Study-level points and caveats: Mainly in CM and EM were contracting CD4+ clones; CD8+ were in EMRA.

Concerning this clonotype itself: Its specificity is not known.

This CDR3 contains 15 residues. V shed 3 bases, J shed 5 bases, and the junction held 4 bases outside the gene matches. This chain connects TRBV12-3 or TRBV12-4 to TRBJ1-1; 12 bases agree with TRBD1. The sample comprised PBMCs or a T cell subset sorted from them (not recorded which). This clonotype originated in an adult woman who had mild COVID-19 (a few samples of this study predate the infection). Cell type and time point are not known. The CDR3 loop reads CASSLGQGAWTEAFF. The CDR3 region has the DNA TGTGCCAGCAGTTTGGGACAGGGGGCATGGACTGAAGCTTTCTTT.